A selection of T cell receptor beta chains follows, all from one sample in a study of beta chain features in type 1 diabetes. The protocol was immunoSEQ multiplex PCR, while the TCRdb copy is restricted to in-frame clones and leaves out a portion. This table has about 160,000 clones, less than 10% appearing once. The source material was central memory CD4+ T cells from blood. The receptors were sampled from a man in his late teens or twenties with type 1 diabetes. CDR3s include the opening cysteine and the closing phenylalanine or tryptophan. Size is stated for part of the rows, as once, few or many counts, or as a class when the clone is expanded.

TRBJ2-5 NA TRBV11-3 CASSLGSGGPETQYF
TRBJ2-1 few TRBV30 CAWRASGGAGEQFF
TRBJ2-5 few TRBV5-1 CASTPGPGYQETQYF
TRBJ2-2 NA TRBV6-5 CASKYDRRDGELFF
TRBJ2-5 NA TRBV6-4 CASSRDSQETQYF
TRBJ2-2 NA TRBV7-9 CASSRTSLASGELFF
TRBJ2-7 NA TRBV6-1 CASSLTGSSYEQYF
TRBJ2-1 few TRBV11-3 CASSFSPAVNEQFF
TRBJ2-7 NA TRBV11-2 CASSRQFSSYEQYF
TRBJ2-1 few TRBV9 CASGLAGGPNEQFF
TRBJ1-4 NA TRBV28 CASSPGSLYEKLFF
TRBJ2-7 few TRBV30 CAWSVVREAEQYF
TRBJ1-1 few TRBV7-9 CASRGGYTEAFF
TRBJ2-2 few TRBV2 CASSADRAEAGELFF
TRBJ2-1 NA TRBV4-1 CASSQAGGDYNEQFF
TRBJ2-1 few TRBV30 CAWRVNRGTAFF
TRBJ1-2 few TRBV4-3 CASSQDGRDYYGYTF
TRBJ1-4 NA TRBV18 CASSPRQGYQEKLFF
TRBJ1-2 few TRBV4-1 CASSRGDNYGYTF
TRBJ1-4 NA TRBV19 CASAQEGSEKLFF